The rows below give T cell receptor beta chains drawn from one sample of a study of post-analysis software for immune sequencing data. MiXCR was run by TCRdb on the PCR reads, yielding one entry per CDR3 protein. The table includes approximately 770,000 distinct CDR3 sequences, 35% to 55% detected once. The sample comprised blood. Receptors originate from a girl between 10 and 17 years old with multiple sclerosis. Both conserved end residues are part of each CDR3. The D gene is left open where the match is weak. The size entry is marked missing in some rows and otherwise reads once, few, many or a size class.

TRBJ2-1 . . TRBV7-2 TGTGCCAGCAGCTGGGTTCTAGGCAATGAGCAGTTCTTC CASSWVLGNEQFF
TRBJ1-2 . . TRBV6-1 TGTGCCAGCAGTGAAGCTCTGAACCGAAACTATGGCTACACCTTC CASSEALNRNYGYTF
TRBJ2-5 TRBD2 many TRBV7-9 TGTGCCAGCAGCCCATCCCAGGCGACTAGCGGGTTCCAAGAGACCCAGTACTTC CASSPSQATSGFQETQYF
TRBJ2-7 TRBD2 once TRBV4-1 TGCGCCAGCAGCCAGGGGGGGATGTACGAGCAGTACTTC CASSQGGMYEQYF
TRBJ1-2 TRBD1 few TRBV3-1 TGTGCCAGCAGCCAAGAAGTTCTCGCAGGGGGGAATGGCTACACCTTC CASSQEVLAGGNGYTF
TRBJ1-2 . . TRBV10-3 TGTGCCATCAGGAGAGAAAGGTCCAACTATGGCTACACCTTC CAIRRERSNYGYTF
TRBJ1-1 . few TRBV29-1 TGCAGCGTTGCGGCAGAATTGAACACTGAAGCTTTCTTT CSVAAELNTEAFF
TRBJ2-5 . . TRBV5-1 TGCGCCAGCAGCTTGGAGGATGGGGCCGGGGAGACCCAGTACTTC CASSLEDGAGETQYF
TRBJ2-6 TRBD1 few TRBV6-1 TGTGCCAGCAGCCTGGGACAGTTTCTCTCGGGGGCCAACGTCCTGACTTTC CASSLGQFLSGANVLTF
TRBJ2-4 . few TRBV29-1 TGCAGCGTCGCCCCCTGGCAGGAGGGGTCCAAAAACATTCAGTACTTC CSVAPWQEGSKNIQYF
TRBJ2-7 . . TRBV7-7 TGTGCTAGCAGTGTAGAAAGGTGCCGGGGGCAGTACTTC CASSVERCRGQYF
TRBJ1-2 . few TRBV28 TGTGCCAGCAGTTTTAGGGGCCGGGGCTACACCTTC CASSFRGRGYTF
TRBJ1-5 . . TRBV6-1 TGTGCCAGCAGCTGGTGGGACGGCCTACGGGATCAGCCCCAGCATTTT CASSWWDGLRDQPQHF
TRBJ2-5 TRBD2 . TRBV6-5 TGTGCCAGCAGCCCCCCGGGACTAGAAGAGACCCAGTACTTC CASSPPGLEETQYF
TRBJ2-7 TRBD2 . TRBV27 TGTGCCAGCAGCCCTGGACTAGACTCAGCCTACGAGCAGTACTTC CASSPGLDSAYEQYF
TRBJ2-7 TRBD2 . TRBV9 TGTGCCAGCAGCGCCGGACTAGCGAGCCCCTACGAGCAGTACTTC CASSAGLASPYEQYF
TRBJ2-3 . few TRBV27 TGTGCCAGCAGTTTCTCCAGTGGGGCCCGCACAGATACGCAGTATTTT CASSFSSGARTDTQYF
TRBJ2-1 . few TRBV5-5 TGTGCCAGCAGCTTTATAGGGTTTAGATACAATGAGCAGTTCTTC CASSFIGFRYNEQFF
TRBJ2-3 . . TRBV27 TGTGCCAGCAGAAAAGGGGGGCCCACAGATACGCAGTATTTT CASRKGGPTDTQYF
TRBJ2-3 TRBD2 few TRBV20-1 TGCAGTGCTGAGCGGGAGCACTCAGATACGCAGTATTTT CSAEREHSDTQYF
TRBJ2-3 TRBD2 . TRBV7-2 TGTGCCAGCCGTCTAGGGAGGGCCGTCACAGATACGCAGTATTTT CASRLGRAVTDTQYF
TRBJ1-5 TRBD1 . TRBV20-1 TGCAGTGCTATCGCCGGGACAGGGGGCGATCAGCCCCAGCATTTT CSAIAGTGGDQPQHF
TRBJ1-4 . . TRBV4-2 TGTGCCAGCAGCCAAGATCCCATTGGGAAGCGGCGCGCAACTAATGAAAAACTGTTTTTT CASSQDPIGKRRATNEKLFF
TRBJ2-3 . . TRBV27 TGTGCCAGCAGTGCCCGTGGGCGGGACACAGATACGCAGTATTTT CASSARGRDTDTQYF
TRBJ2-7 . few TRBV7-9 TGTGCCAGCAGCTTAGGGTCGGCGCAGGATGGCTACGAGCAGTACTTC CASSLGSAQDGYEQYF
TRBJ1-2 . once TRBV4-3 TGCGCCAGCAGCCAAGAATTCAGGTTGGGTGGCTACACCTTC CASSQEFRLGGYTF
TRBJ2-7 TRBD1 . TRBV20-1 TGCAGTGCTGATCCGGGGACAGGGTCGATCTACGAGCAGTACTTC CSADPGTGSIYEQYF
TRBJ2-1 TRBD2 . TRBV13 TGTGCCAGCAGCTTAGTTCCCAAGACTAGCGGGGGCAATGAGCAGTTCTTC CASSLVPKTSGGNEQFF
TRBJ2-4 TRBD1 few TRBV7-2 TGTGCCAGCAGCTTGAACAGGGGGCTTGGGGAGCAGTACTTC CASSLNRGLGEQYF
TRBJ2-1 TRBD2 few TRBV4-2 TGTGCCAGCAGCCAAGCCGGGACTAGCGGGCCCAATGAGCAGTTCTTC CASSQAGTSGPNEQFF
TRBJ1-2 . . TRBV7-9 TGTGCCAGCAGCCTCGGACAGTCCGCGGGCTACACCTTC CASSLGQSAGYTF
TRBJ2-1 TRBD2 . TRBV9 TGTGCCAGCAGCGGCCCTAGCGGTAGTTACAATGAGCAGTTCTTC CASSGPSGSYNEQFF
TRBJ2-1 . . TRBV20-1 TGCAGTGCTGTACGTAGCAGCCGCTCCTACAATGAGCAGTTCTTC CSAVRSSRSYNEQFF
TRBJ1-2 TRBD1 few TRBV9 TGTGCCAGCAGGGCGACAGGGGGCCGGTATGGCTACACCTTC CASRATGGRYGYTF
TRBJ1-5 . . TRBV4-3 TGCGCCAGCAGCCAAGGGGACCGAGATCAGCCCCAGCATTTT CASSQGDRDQPQHF
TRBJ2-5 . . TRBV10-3 TGTGCCATCAGTGAGTCCCCGTCGGAGCAGTACTTC CAISESPSEQYF
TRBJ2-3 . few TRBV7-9 TGTGCCAGCAGCTTAAATGGGGATACGCAGTATTTT CASSLNGDTQYF
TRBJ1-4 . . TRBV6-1 TGTGCCAGCAGGGAACGGGCGACGCAGACAACTAATGAAAAACTGTTTTTT CASRERATQTTNEKLFF
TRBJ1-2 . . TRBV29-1 TGCAGCGTTGGGGACGAGCTCTATGGCTACACCTTC CSVGDELYGYTF
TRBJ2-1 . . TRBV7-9 TGTGCCAGCAGCTTATTCCCCCCTAGCTACAATGAGCAGTTCTTC CASSLFPPSYNEQFF